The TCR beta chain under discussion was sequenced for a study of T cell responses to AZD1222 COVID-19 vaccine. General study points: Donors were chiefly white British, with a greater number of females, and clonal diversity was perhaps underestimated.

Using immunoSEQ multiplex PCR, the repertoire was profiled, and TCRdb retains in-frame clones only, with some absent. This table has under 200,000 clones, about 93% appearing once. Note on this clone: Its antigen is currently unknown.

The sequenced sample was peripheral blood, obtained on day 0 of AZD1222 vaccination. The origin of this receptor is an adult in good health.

CDR3 residues: CASSARQNTEAFF. CDR3 nucleotides: TGTGCCAGCAGCGCGAGACAGAACACTGAAGCTTTCTTT. V and J are TRBV7-3 and TRBJ1-1; D unresolved. There are 13 residues in the CDR3. Per germline, CDR1 SGHTA and CDR2 FQGTGA. Trimming took 5 bases from V and 1 from J, leaving 8 bases between them.